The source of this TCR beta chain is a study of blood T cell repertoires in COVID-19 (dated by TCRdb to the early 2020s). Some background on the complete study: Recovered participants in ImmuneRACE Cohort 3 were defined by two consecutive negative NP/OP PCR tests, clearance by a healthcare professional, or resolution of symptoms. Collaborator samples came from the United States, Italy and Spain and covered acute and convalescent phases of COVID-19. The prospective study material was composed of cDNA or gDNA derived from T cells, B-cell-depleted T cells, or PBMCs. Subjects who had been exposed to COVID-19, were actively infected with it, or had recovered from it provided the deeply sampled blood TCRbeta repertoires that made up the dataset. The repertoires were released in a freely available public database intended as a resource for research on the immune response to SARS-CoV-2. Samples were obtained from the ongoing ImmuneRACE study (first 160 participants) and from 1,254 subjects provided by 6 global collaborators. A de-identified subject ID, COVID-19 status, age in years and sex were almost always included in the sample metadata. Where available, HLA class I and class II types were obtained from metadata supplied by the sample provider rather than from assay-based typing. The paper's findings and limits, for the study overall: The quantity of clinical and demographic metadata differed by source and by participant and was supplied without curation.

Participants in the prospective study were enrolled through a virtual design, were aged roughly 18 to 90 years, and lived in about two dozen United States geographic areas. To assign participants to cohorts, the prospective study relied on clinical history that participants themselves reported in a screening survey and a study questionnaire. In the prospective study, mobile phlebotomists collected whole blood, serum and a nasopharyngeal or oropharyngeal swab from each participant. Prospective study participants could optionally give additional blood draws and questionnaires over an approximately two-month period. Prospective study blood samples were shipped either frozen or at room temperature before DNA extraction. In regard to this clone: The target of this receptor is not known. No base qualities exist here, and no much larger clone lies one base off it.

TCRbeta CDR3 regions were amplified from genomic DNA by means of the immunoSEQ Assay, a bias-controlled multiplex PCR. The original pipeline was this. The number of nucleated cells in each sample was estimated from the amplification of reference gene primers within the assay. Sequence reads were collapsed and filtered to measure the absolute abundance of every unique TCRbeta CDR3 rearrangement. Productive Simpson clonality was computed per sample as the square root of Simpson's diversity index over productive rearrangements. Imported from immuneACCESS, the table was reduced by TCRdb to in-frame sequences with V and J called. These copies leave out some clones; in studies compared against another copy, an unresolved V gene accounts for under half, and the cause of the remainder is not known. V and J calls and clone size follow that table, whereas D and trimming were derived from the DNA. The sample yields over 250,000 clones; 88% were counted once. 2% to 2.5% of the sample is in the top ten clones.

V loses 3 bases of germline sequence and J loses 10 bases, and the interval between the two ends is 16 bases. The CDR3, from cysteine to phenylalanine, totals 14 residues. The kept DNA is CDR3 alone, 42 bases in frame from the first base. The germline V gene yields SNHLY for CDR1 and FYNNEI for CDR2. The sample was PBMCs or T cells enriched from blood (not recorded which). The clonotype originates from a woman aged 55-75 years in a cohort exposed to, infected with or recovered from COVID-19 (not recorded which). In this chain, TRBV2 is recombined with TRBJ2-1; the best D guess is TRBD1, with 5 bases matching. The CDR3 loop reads CASSEIQAGGEQFF. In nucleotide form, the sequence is TGTGCCAGCAGTGAGATACAGGCAGGCGGCGAGCAGTTCTTC.